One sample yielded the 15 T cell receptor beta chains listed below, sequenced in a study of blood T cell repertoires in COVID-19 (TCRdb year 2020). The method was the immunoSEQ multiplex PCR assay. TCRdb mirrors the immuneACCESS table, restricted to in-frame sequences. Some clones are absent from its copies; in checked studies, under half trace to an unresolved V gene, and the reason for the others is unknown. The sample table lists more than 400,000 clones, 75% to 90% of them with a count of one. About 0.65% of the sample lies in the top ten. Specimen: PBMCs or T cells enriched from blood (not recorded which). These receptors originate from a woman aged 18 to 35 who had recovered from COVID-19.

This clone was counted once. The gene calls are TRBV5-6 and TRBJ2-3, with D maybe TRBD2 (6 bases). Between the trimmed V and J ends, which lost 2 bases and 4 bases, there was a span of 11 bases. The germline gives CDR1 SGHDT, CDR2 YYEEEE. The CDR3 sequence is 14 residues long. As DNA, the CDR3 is TGTGCCAGCAGCTTCGGAGGGGAATCAGATACGCAGTATTTT. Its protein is CASSFGGESDTQYF.

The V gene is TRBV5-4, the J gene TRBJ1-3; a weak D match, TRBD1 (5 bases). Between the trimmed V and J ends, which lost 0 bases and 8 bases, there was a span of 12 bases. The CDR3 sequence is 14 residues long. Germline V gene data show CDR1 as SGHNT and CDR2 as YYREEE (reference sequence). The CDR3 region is CASSLARAPDTIYF. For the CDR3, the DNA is TGTGCCAGCAGCTTGGCCAGGGCCCCAGACACCATATATTTT.

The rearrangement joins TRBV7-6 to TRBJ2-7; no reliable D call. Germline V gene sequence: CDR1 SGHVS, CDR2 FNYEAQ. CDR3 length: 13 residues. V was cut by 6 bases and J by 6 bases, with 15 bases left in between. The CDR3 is CASRSEVGSEQYF. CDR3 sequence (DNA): TGTGCCAGCAGATCCGAGGTGGGTAGCGAGCAGTACTTC.

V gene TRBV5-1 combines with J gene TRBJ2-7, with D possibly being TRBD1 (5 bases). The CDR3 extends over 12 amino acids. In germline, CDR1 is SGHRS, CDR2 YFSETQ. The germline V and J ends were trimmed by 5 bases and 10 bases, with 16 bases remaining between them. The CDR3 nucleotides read TGCGCCAGCAGGGCCGAGGTCGGACAACAGTACTTC. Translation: CASRAEVGQQYF.

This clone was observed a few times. The CDR3 region is CASSLLVRADTEAFF. The CDR3 region has the DNA TGCGCCAGCAGCTTGTTGGTCAGGGCGGACACTGAAGCTTTCTTT. This chain joins TRBV5-1 and TRBJ1-1; maybe TRBD1 (5 bases). V lost 1 base to trimming and J lost 3 bases, with 13 bases between them. CDR1 and CDR2 (germline): SGHRS, YFSETQ. The length of the CDR3 is 15 residues. Using reference TRBV5-1 and TRBJ1-1 for the parts outside the CDR3, the full variable domain is KAGVTQTPRYLIKTRGQQVTLSCSPISGHRSVSWYQQTPGQGLQFLFEYFSETQRNKGNFPGRFSGRQFSNSRSEMNVSTLELGDSALYLCASSLLVRADTEAFFGQGTRLTVV.

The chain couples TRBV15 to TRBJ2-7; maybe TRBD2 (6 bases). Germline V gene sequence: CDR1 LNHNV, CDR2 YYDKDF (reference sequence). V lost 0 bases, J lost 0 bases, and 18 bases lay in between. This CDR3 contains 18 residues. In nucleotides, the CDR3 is TGTGCCACCAGCAGAGATCTTCGGCGACTAGTCAACTCCTACGAGCAGTACTTC. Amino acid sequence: CATSRDLRRLVNSYEQYF.

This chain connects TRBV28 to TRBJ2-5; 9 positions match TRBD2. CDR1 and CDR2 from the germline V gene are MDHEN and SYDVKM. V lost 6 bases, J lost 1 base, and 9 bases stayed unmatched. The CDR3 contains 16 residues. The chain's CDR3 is CASSQQRTSAQETQYF. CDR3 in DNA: TGTGCCAGCAGCCAACAGCGGACTAGCGCCCAAGAGACCCAGTACTTC. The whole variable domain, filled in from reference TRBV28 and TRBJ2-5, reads DVKVTQSSRYLVKRTGEKVFLECVQDMDHENMFWYRQDPGLGLRLIYFSYDVKMKEKGDIPEGYSVSREKKERFSLILESASTNQTSMYLCASSQQRTSAQETQYFGPGTRLLVL.

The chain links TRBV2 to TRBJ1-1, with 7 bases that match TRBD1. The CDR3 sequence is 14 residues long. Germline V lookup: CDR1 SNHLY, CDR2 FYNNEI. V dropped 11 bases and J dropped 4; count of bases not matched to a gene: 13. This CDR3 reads CAGRTGVVITEAFF. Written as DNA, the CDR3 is TGTGCCGGTAGAACAGGGGTCGTGATCACTGAAGCTTTCTTT.

The CDR3: CASSVERGVPYEQYF. As DNA, the CDR3 is TGTGCCAGCAGCGTAGAAAGGGGTGTACCCTACGAGCAGTACTTC. The chain joins TRBV9 to TRBJ2-7; possible D gene TRBD1, 5 bases. CDR3 length equals 15 residues. Germline assignment: CDR1 SGDLS and CDR2 YYNGEE. V dropped 0 bases and J dropped 2 bases, with 12 bases sitting between them.

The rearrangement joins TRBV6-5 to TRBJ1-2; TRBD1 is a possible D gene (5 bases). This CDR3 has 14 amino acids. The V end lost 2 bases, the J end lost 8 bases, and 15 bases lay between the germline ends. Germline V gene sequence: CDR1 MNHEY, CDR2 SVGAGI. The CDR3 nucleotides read TGTGCCAGCAGTTACGGCGGGGGATTTGGAGGCTACACCTTC. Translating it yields CASSYGGGFGGYTF.

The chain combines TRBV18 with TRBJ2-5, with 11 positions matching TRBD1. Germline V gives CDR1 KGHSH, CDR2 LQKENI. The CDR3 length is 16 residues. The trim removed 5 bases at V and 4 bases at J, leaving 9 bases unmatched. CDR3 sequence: CASSATGTGGIETQYF. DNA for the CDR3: TGTGCCAGCTCAGCCACCGGGACAGGGGGTATAGAGACCCAGTACTTC.

CDR3: CASSLRGPYEQYF. CDR3 sequence (DNA): TGTGCCAGCAGCCTCAGGGGGCCCTACGAGCAGTACTTC. The rearrangement joins TRBV11-2 to TRBJ2-7, with 8 bases aligning to TRBD1. Trimming cost V 5 bases and J 2 bases; bases outside gene matches: 2. The CDR3 spans 13 residues. Per germline, CDR1 SGHAT and CDR2 FQNNGV.

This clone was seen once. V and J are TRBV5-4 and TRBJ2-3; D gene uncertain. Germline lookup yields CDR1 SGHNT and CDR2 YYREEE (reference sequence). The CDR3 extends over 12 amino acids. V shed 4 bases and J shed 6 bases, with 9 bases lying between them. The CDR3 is CASSPYSDTQYF. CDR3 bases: TGTGCCAGCAGCCCGTACTCCGATACGCAGTATTTT. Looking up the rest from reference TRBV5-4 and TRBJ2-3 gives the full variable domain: ETGVTQSPTHLIKTRGQQVTLRCSSQSGHNTVSWYQQALGQGPQFIFQYYREEENGRGNFPPRFSGLQFPNYSSELNVNALELDDSALYLCASSPYSDTQYFGPGTRLTVL.

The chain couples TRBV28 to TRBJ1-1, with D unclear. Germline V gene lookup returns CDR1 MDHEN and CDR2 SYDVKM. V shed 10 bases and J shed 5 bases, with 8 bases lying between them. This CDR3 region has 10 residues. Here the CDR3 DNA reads TGTGCCACAAGACTGACTGAAGCTTTCTTT. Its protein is CATRLTEAFF.

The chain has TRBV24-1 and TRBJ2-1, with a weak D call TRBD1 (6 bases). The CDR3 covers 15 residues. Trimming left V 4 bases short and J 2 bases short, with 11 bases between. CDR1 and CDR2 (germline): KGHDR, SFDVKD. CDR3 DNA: TGTGCCACCAGTGAAGGGCAGGGGACCTACAATGAGCAGTTCTTC. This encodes CATSEGQGTYNEQFF.